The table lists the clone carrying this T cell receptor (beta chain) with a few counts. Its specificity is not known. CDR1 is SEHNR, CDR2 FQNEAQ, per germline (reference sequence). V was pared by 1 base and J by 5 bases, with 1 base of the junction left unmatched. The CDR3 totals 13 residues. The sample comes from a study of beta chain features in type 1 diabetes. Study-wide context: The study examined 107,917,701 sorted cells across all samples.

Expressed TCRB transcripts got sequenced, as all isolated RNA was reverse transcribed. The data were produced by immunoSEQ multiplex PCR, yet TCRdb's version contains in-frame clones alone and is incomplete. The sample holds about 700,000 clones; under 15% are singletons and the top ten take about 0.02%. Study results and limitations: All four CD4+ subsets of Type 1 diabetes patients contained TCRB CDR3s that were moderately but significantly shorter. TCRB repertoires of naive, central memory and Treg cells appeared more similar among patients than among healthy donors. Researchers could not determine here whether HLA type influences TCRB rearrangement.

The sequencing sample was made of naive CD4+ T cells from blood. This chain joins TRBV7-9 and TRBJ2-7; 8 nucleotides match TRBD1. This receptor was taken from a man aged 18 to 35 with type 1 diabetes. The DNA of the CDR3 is TGTGCCAGCAGCTTAGTGGGACAGGACGAGCAGTACTTC. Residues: CASSLVGQDEQYF.